This T cell receptor (beta chain) emerged from a study of CD8+ T cells in alopecia areata (dated by TCRdb to the late 2010s). At the level of the whole study: Treated patients were enrolled in an open-label pilot trial of oral tofacitinib at 5 to 10 mg twice daily for moderate-to-severe alopecia areata. Tofacitinib was given for 6 to 18 months, followed by 6 months of follow-up off drug to assess delayed response and recurrence. Disease severity in treated patients was measured with the SALT score, which quantifies the percentage of affected scalp surface area. The study used high-throughput TCRbeta sequencing to examine T cell clonal expansion in alopecia areata, in both the C3H/HeJ mouse model and human patients. Scalp tissue and sorted CD4+ and CD8+ peripheral blood T cells from patchy and totalis/universalis alopecia areata patients and from healthy controls were covered by human TCRbeta sequencing. Tofacitinib-treated patients had biopsies at baseline and at 4 and 24 weeks of treatment, with a later scalp biopsy in several patients. Scalp clonality was compared across normal scalp (n=4), patchy alopecia areata scalp (n=8), and alopecia totalis/universalis scalp (n=8). The RNA source kit depended on sample type: the PAXgene miRNA kit for fixed scalp, the miRNeasy kit for PBMCs, and the RNeasy kit for mouse skin. immunoSEQ multiplex PCR using 35 Vbeta forward primers and 13 Jbeta reverse primers was used to amplify TCRbeta CDR3 regions. The paper's findings and limits, for the study overall: Compared with mice, TCR sequences shared between patients were less clear, possibly partly because of HLA diversity across the patient population. Unlike mouse skin, which is dominated by gammadelta T cells, normal human skin has resident alphabeta T cells that are also sequenced, and this complicates analysis of the scalp TCR repertoire. Compared with normal scalp, lesional scalp, particularly in alopecia totalis/universalis, had higher clonality and more expanded CD8+ clones, which suggests antigenic drive. Many expanded lesional clones persisted in scalp and blood during tofacitinib treatment, which may partly explain relapse after stopping treatment. Tofacitinib significantly decreased scalp clonality and the number of expanded CD8+ clones among the top 100 scalp clones. Because the treated cohort was small and had just a single nonresponder, larger studies are needed to establish links between baseline CD8+ expansion and response.

The treatment or condition label corresponds to: oral pan-JAK inhibitor, 5-10 mg twice daily. Peripheral blood and lesional scalp punch biopsies were obtained from patients with alopecia areata. PBMCs were isolated by density centrifugation and stained for CD3, CD4 and CD8, after which CD4+ and CD8+ T cells were sorted on a FACSAria. Library prep was done by the immunoSEQ multiplex PCR assay. To provide template for TCR sequencing, every sample had RNA extracted and reverse transcribed into cDNA. First-strand cDNA was synthesized with SuperScript III using a 2:1 mix of oligo-dT and random hexamers. A synthetic immune receptor repertoire was used to gauge amplification bias, and whatever bias remained was removed computationally. The authors processed their data as follows. Raw reads were preprocessed to remove errors, and CDR3 was defined by IMGT conventions from the conserved cysteine to phenylalanine. Clonality was calculated as 1 minus Shannon entropy normalized by log2 of the number of productive unique TCRs. Whether each scalp clone was CD4 or CD8 was inferred by checking scalp TCRbeta sequences against the CD4 and CD8 repertoires from sorted blood. TCRdb stores this immuneACCESS table with in-frame sequences only. Part of the clones is absent; in the studies checked, under half of the shortfall reflects unresolved V genes, and no reason is known for the rest. V, J and clone size are taken as reported in that table, and D and trimming were inferred from the DNA itself. This sample holds 150,000 to 200,000 clones; roughly three fifths were observed only once. 1.3% of the sample rests with the top ten.

As concerns this clone: Its antigen remains undetermined. No qualities accompany the bases; no much larger clone lies one base away.

The material was CD4+ T cells sorted from blood, obtained around week 50, from a patient treated with tofacitinib. The clonotype was recovered from a human donor with alopecia areata.

Read as DNA, the sequence is TGTGCCAGCAGGGGGACATTAGAGGGCTACACCTTC. Its coded protein is CASRGTLEGYTF. The V gene is TRBV6-1 and the J gene is TRBJ1-2; tentative D gene TRBD1, with 6 bases matching. Trimming costs V 6 bases and J 8 bases, and their ends lie 13 bases apart. Inclusive of the bounding cysteine and phenylalanine, the CDR3 is 12 residues long. The sequence is cut down to CDR3 DNA, 36 bases in frame from base 1. Looking up the germline V gene yields CDR1 MNHNS and CDR2 SASEGT.